These 21 T cell receptor beta chains were sequenced from one sample in a study of blood T cells in healthy people across ages. The second PCR ran about 6 to 12 cycles with a sample-barcoded 5' primer and J-beta primers. MiXCR, run by TCRdb on the 5' RACE reads, gives a single entry per CDR3 protein. The sample holds 1,500,000 or so distinct CDR3 sequences; approximately 59% are singletons and the top ten take 6.5% to 8%. The sample consisted of blood. Every receptor here comes from a man between 18 and 29 years old in good health.

This clonotype was counted between two and nine times. This rearrangement joins TRBV4-3 to TRBJ1-1, with 7 bases aligning to TRBD1. The V gene end was trimmed by 2 bases and the J gene end by 1 base; junction bases not matched to a gene: 10. The CDR3 has 17 residues. CDR1 and CDR2 from the germline V gene are LGHNA and YSLEER. In DNA, the CDR3 is TGCGCCAGCAGCCAACCGGGCAGGGGGGATAAGAACACTGAAGCTTTCTTT. This codes for CASSQPGRGDKNTEAFF.

The gene calls are TRBV7-2 and TRBJ1-2; D gene ambiguous. The CDR3 extends over 14 amino acids. Germline values: CDR1 SGHTA, CDR2 FQGNSA. Trimming took 1 base from V and 5 from J, leaving 11 bases between them. CDR3 in DNA: TGTGCCAGCAGCTTAGAACTAGCGGGGTATGGCTACACCTTC. Its translation is CASSLELAGYGYTF.

Only a few counts were recorded for this clonotype. The rearrangement joins TRBV5-1 to TRBJ2-7; D remains unclear. The CDR3 runs 13 residues. Germline V gene lookup returns CDR1 SGHRS and CDR2 YFSETQ. The ends were cut back, 0 bases at V and 2 bases at J, with 6 bases in the middle. CDR3 residues: CASSLGFPYEQYF. DNA of the CDR3: TGCGCCAGCAGCTTGGGTTTCCCCTACGAGCAGTACTTC.

The V call is TRBV3-1, the J call TRBJ2-1; 11 bases line up with TRBD2. CDR3 size: 17 residues. V dropped 0 bases and J dropped 8; count of bases not matched to a gene: 9. Germline V gene sequence: CDR1 LGHDT, CDR2 YNNKEL (reference sequence). CDR3 amino acids: CASSQDFKGLAVDEQFF. CDR3 coding DNA: TGTGCCAGCAGCCAAGATTTTAAGGGACTAGCGGTGGATGAGCAGTTCTTC.

The V gene is TRBV12-3 or TRBV12-4, the J gene TRBJ2-1, with 9 bases that match TRBD1. The J segment lost 7 bases and the V segment lost 6 bases, leaving 4 bases of the junction unmatched. The CDR3 contains 13 residues. CDR3 nucleotide sequence: TGTGCCAGCAGGGAGGGGACAGGGAATGAGCAGTTCTTC. Its protein product is CASREGTGNEQFF.

The sample holds a few counts of this clonotype. This chain links TRBV15 with TRBJ2-3; 7 bases fit TRBD1. The CDR3 sequence is 15 residues long. After removal of 3 bases from V and 3 bases from J, the junction contained 6 bases not matched to a gene. CDR1 and CDR2 (germline): LNHNV, YYDKDF (reference sequence). The CDR3 sequence is CATSSNNRGTDTQYF. The CDR3 nucleotides read TGTGCCACCAGCAGTAATAACAGGGGAACAGATACGCAGTATTTT.

V and J are TRBV6-5 and TRBJ1-2; D uncertain. CDR1 is MNHEY and CDR2 is SVGAGI in the germline V gene. The ends were cut back, 4 bases at V and 4 bases at J, with 10 bases in the middle. The CDR3 has 13 amino acids. CDR3 sequence reads: CASSSALAYGYTF. The CDR3 coding sequence is TGTGCCAGCAGTTCCGCGCTAGCCTATGGCTACACCTTC.

CDR3: CASSLAGVEDTQYF. CDR3 DNA sequence: TGTGCCAGCAGCTTAGCCGGGGTTGAAGATACGCAGTATTTT. The chain links TRBV7-2 to TRBJ2-3, with D perhaps TRBD2 (5 bases). CDR1 SGHTA and CDR2 FQGNSA come from the germline V gene. Trimming stripped 0 bases from V and 5 bases from J, with 9 bases between. The CDR3 extends over 14 amino acids.

V usage is TRBV4-3 and J usage is TRBJ2-3; 9 bases align to TRBD2. Per germline, CDR1 LGHNA and CDR2 YSLEER. CDR3 length: 19 amino acids. The ends lost 0 bases at V and 3 bases at J; junction bases unmatched: 13. The CDR3 bases are TGCGCCAGCAGCCAAGATCCCGCGGGGGGGCCTTACCAAACAGATACGCAGTATTTT. Translation: CASSQDPAGGPYQTDTQYF.

V and J are TRBV7-8 and TRBJ2-3; perhaps TRBD2 as D (5 bases). Trimming removed 6 bases from V and 4 bases from J, with 26 bases in between. Germline V gives CDR1 SGHVS, CDR2 FQNEAQ. The CDR3 covers 18 residues. As DNA, the CDR3 is TGTGCCAGCAGTACGCGAGGGTACCCGGGTCCTAGGGCAGATACGCAGTATTTT. This sequence encodes CASSTRGYPGPRADTQYF.

The rearrangement links TRBV25-1 to TRBJ2-1; 15 nucleotides align to TRBD2. Germline V lookup: CDR1 MGHDK, CDR2 SYGVNS. The junction had 5 bases not matched to a gene; V was cut back by 4 bases and J by 1 base. CDR3 length: 18 amino acids. The CDR3 DNA reads TGTGCCAGCAGTGGGGGGGGGACTAGCGGGAGGTCCTACAATGAGCAGTTCTTC. Protein product: CASSGGGTSGRSYNEQFF.

Only a few counts were recorded for this clonotype. The rearrangement uses TRBV7-9 and TRBJ2-1; D is perhaps TRBD1 (5 bases). V lost 5 bases and J lost 0, with 11 bases in between. Germline V gene data show CDR1 as SEHNR and CDR2 as FQNEAQ (reference sequence). This CDR3 is built from 15 residues. CDR3 nucleotide sequence: TGTGCCAGCAGCCACAGGTTAATCTCCTACAATGAGCAGTTCTTC. Protein product: CASSHRLISYNEQFF.

CDR3 loop: CASRKRGTGLSNEQFF. DNA of the CDR3: TGTGCCAGCAGAAAACGGGGGACGGGTTTGAGCAATGAGCAGTTCTTC. The V call is TRBV6-2 or TRBV6-3, the J call TRBJ2-1; D is possibly TRBD2 (6 bases). Germline CDR1 is MNHEY and CDR2 is SVGEGT. The ends were cut back, 6 bases at V and 6 bases at J, with 21 bases in the middle. The CDR3 length is 16 residues.

The rearrangement joins TRBV27 to TRBJ2-7; possibly TRBD1 for D (5 bases). V was pared by 6 bases and J by 6 bases, with 15 bases between. Germline loops: CDR1 MNHEY, CDR2 SMNVEV (reference sequence). This CDR3 has 13 amino acids. Here the CDR3 DNA reads TGTGCCAGCAGAGCAGGGTCGCCGGCCGAGCAGTACTTC. Protein product: CASRAGSPAEQYF.

In this sample, this clonotype turned up a few times. The V and J genes are TRBV7-6 and TRBJ2-6; no definite D call. CDR1 and CDR2 (germline): SGHVS, FNYEAQ. The CDR3 totals 15 residues. Trimming removed 5 bases at V and 0 bases at J, with 8 bases between. The CDR3 DNA follows: TGTGCCAGCAGCCGGCTAGACTCTGGGGCCAACGTCCTGACTTTC. It is translated as CASSRLDSGANVLTF.

The chain has TRBV6-1 and TRBJ2-4, with a weak D call TRBD2 (5 bases). Judging by the DNA end, TRBJ2-7 fits better; the J call may be wrong. The CDR3 contains 14 residues. Germline assignment: CDR1 MNHNS and CDR2 SASEGT. This CDR3 is CASIDDSATYEQYF. The CDR3 DNA follows: TGTGCCAGCATAGATGATAGCGCAACCTACGAGCAGTACTTC.

V and J are TRBV9 and TRBJ1-2; 8 positions agree with TRBD1. V gave up 1 base and J gave up 3 bases; unmatched junction bases: 8. The CDR3 totals 16 residues. Germline-derived CDR1 and CDR2 are SGDLS and YYNGEE. The DNA for the CDR3 is TGTGCCAGCAGCGTAAAGGCGACAGGGGTCTACTATGGCTACACCTTC. Translation: CASSVKATGVYYGYTF.

This clonotype was picked up one time. The chain recombines TRBV7-2 with TRBJ2-1; D perhaps matches TRBD1 (6 bases). The CDR3 has 15 amino acids. In germline, CDR1 is SGHTA, CDR2 FQGNSA. Trimming took 5 bases from V and 5 from J, leaving 16 bases between them. The CDR3 sequence is CASSPEGGANNEQFF. The CDR3 DNA follows: TGTGCCAGCAGCCCCGAAGGGGGAGCGAACAATGAGCAGTTCTTC.

Only a few counts were recorded for this clonotype. The chain couples TRBV7-9 to TRBJ2-7; 9 bases match TRBD1. Germline trimming cut 5 bases from V and 5 bases from J; bases unmatched to any gene: 10. Germline CDR1 is SEHNR and CDR2 is FQNEAQ (reference sequence). This CDR3 comprises 15 residues. DNA for the CDR3: TGTGCCAGCAGCCCCCGGGACAGGGAACACCACGAGCAGTACTTC. It codes for CASSPRDREHHEQYF.

This clonotype was counted between two and nine times. CDR3 sequence (DNA): TGTGCCAGCAGTGGGAGACAGACCTACGAGCAGTACTTC. Translated, it gives CASSGRQTYEQYF. The chain couples TRBV25-1 to TRBJ2-7, with D possibly being TRBD1 (5 bases). Between the trimmed V and J ends, which lost 4 bases and 2 bases, there was a span of 9 bases. The CDR3 has 13 residues. The germline V gene has CDR1 MGHDK and CDR2 SYGVNS.

V and J are TRBV6-1 and TRBJ2-1; TRBD2 matches 14 bases. The CDR3 extends over 18 amino acids. After removal of 2 bases from V and 6 bases from J, the junction contained 9 bases not matched to a gene. Germline-derived CDR1 and CDR2 are MNHNS and SASEGT. CDR3 in DNA: TGTGCCAGCAGTGAAATGGGACTAGCGGGAGTTACGGGCAATGAGCAGTTCTTC. It codes for CASSEMGLAGVTGNEQFF.